This TCR beta chain was sequenced for a study of T cell changes during pregnancy in multiple sclerosis (dated by TCRdb to about 2019). For the wider study: The study examined how the T cell repertoire changed over the course of pregnancy in women with multiple sclerosis.

In regard to this clone: No cognate antigen has been identified for it. No much larger clone exists at a distance of one base, and base qualities are not known.

Including cysteine and phenylalanine, the CDR3 has 15 amino acids. Left in the record is the CDR3 DNA by itself, 45 bases read in frame from the first base. The germline V gene supplies CDR1 MNHEY and CDR2 SVGAGI. Trimming removed 6 bases from V and 5 bases from J; the gene matches leave 7 bases unexplained. The library was produced with the immunoSEQ multiplex PCR assay. Drawn from immuneACCESS, this table holds only the in-frame rearrangements with V and J called that TCRdb kept. Clones are partly lost; checked studies trace under half to an unresolved V gene and leave the rest unexplained. This sample is represented by around 88,000 clones; about nine tenths of them were singletons. The ten largest clones add up to approximately 2.4% of the sample.

The sequence was collected from a female donor with multiple sclerosis, enrolled in a pregnancy study. This specimen was peripheral blood, taken in the first trimester of pregnancy. The V and J segments used are TRBV6-5 and TRBJ2-3, with 11 junctional bases fitting TRBD2. The DNA reads as follows: TGTGCCAGCAGCATGCTAGCGGGAGGTGGAGATACGCAGTATTTT. The encoded protein is CASSMLAGGGDTQYF.